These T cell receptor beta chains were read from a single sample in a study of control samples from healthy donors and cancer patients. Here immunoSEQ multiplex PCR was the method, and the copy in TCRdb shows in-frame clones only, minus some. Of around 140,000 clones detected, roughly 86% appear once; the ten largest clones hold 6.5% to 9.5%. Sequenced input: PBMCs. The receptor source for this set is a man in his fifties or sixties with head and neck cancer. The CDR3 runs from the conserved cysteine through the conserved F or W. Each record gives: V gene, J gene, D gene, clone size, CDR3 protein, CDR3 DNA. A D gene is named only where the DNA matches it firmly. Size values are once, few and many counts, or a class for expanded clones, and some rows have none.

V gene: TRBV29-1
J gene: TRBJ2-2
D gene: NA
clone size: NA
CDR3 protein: CSVDLGGGELFF
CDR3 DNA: TGCAGCGTTGATCTCGGTGGCGGGGAGCTGTTTTTT

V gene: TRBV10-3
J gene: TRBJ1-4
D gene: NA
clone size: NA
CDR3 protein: CAISEFPTGPDEKLFF
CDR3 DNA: TGTGCCATCAGTGAGTTCCCTACTGGGCCAGATGAAAAACTGTTTTTT

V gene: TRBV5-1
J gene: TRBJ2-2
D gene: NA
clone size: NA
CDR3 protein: CASSLTQGELFF
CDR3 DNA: TGCGCCAGCAGCTTGACACAAGGGGAGCTGTTTTTT

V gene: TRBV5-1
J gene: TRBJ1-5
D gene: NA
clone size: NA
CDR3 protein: CASSLDPDSNQPQHF
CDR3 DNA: TGCGCCAGCAGCTTGGATCCGGACAGCAATCAGCCCCAGCATTTT

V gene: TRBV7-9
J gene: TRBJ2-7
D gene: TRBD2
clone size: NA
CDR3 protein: CASSPGTSGAEQYF
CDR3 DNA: TGTGCCAGCAGCCCTGGGACTAGCGGTGCCGAGCAGTACTTC

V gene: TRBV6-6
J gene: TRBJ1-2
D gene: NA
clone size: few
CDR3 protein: CASSHQRGFQAIYGYTF
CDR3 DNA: TGTGCCAGCAGTCACCAACGGGGGTTCCAGGCCATCTATGGCTACACCTTC

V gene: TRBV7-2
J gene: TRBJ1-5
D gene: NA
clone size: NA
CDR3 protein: CASSVDRNQPQHF
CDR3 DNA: TGTGCCAGCAGCGTGGACAGAAATCAGCCCCAGCATTTT

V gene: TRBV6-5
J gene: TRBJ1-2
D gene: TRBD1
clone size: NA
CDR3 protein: CASSPGQTTYGYTF
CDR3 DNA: TGTGCCAGCAGCCCGGGACAGACGACCTATGGCTACACCTTC

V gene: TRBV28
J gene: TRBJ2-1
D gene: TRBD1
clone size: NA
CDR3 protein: CASSPRGTGGTSSFF
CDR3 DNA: TGTGCCAGCAGCCCTCGCGGGACAGGGGGAACGTCCTCGTTCTTC

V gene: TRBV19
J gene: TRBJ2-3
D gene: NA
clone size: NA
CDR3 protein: CASRKWEARTDTQYF
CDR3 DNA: TGTGCCAGTAGAAAGTGGGAGGCTCGCACAGATACGCAGTATTTT

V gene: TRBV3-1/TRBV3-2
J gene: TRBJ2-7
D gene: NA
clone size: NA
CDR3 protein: CASSQEIKDGDQYF
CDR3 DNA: TGTGCCAGCAGCCAAGAGATAAAGGACGGTGACCAGTACTTC

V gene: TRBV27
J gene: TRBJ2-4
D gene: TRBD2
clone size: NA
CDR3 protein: CASSFRTSPIQYF
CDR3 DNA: TGTGCCAGCAGTTTTCGGACTAGTCCCATTCAGTACTTC

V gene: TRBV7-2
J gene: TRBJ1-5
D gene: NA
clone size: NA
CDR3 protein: CASSPQDRQPQHF
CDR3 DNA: TGTGCCAGCAGCCCTCAGGATCGTCAGCCCCAGCATTTT

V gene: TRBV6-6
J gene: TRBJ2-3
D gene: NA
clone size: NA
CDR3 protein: CASSAQGTSTDTQYF
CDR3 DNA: TGTGCCAGCAGTGCACAGGGAACTAGCACAGATACGCAGTATTTT

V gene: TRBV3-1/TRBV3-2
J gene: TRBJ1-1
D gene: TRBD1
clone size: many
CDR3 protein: CASSPQGEGGTEAFF
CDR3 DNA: TGTGCCAGCAGCCCCCAGGGGGAGGGGGGCACTGAAGCTTTCTTT

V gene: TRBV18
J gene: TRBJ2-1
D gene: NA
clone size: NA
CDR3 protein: CASSGGGYNEQFF
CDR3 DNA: TGTGCCAGCTCCGGGGGAGGCTACAATGAGCAGTTCTTC

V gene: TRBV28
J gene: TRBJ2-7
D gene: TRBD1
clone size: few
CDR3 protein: CASSTGTATYEQYF
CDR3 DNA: TGTGCCAGCAGTACCGGGACAGCTACCTACGAGCAGTACTTC

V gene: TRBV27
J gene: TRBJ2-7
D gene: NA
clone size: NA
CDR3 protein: CASSTGPSSYEQYF
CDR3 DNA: TGTGCCAGCAGTACAGGGCCGAGCTCCTACGAGCAGTACTTC

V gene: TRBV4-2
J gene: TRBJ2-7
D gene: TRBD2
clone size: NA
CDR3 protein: CASSQAPGTSPPYEQYF
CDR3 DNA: TGTGCCAGCAGCCAAGCTCCCGGGACTAGCCCTCCATACGAGCAGTACTTC

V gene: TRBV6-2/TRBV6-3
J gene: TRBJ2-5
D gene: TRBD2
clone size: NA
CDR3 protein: CASSSPGTSGVRETQYF
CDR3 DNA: TGTGCCAGCAGTTCCCCGGGGACTAGCGGTGTCCGGGAGACCCAGTACTTC

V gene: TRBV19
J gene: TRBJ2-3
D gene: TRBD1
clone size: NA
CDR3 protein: CASSRPGTGEREDTQYF
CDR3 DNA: TGTGCCAGTAGTAGACCCGGGACAGGGGAGAGGGAAGATACGCAGTATTTT

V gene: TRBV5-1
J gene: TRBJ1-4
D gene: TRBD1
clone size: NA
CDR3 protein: CASSLRQGTGEKLFF
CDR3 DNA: TGCGCCAGCAGCCTCAGACAGGGCACCGGTGAAAAACTGTTTTTT

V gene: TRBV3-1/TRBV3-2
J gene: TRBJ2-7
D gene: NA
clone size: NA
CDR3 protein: CASSRDLSEQYF
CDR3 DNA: TGTGCCAGCAGCCGGGACCTTTCCGAGCAGTACTTC

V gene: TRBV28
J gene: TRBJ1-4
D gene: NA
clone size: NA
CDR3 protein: CASSWGPEKLFF
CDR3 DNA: TGTGCCAGCAGTTGGGGACCTGAAAAACTGTTTTTT

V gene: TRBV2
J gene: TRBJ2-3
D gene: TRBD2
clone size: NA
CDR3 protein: CASSEISGVADTQYF
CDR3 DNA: TGTGCCAGCAGTGAAATTAGCGGGGTAGCAGATACGCAGTATTTT

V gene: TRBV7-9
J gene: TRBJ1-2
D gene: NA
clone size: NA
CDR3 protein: CASSLVSNYGYTF
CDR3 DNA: TGTGCCAGCAGCTTAGTGTCTAACTATGGCTACACCTTC

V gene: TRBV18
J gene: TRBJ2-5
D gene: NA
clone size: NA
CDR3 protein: CASSPGYVQETQYF
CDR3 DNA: TGTGCCAGCTCCCCTGGGTACGTCCAAGAGACCCAGTACTTC

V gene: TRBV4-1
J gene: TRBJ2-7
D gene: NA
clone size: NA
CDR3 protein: CASSQDGLHLEQYF
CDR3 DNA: TGCGCCAGCAGCCAAGATGGGTTACACCTAGAGCAGTACTTC

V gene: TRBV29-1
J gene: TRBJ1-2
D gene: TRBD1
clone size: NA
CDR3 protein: CSGGQGSYGYTF
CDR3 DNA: TGCAGCGGTGGACAGGGTAGCTATGGCTACACCTTC

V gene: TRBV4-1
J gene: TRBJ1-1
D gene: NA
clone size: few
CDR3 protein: CASSQLMLAGAFF
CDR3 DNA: TGCGCCAGCAGCCAACTCATGCTCGCCGGGGCTTTCTTT

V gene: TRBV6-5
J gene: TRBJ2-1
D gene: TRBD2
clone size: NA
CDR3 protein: CASSYSGSLLNEQFF
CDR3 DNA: TGTGCCAGCAGTTATAGCGGGAGTCTCTTGAATGAGCAGTTCTTC

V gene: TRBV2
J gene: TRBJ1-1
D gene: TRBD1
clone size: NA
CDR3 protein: CASSVRGRYTEAFF
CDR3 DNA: TGTGCCAGCAGTGTGAGGGGGCGTTACACTGAAGCTTTCTTT

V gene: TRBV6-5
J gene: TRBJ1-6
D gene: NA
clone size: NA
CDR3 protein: CASSRTDNSPLHF
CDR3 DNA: TGTGCCAGCAGCCGGACAGATAATTCACCCCTCCACTTT

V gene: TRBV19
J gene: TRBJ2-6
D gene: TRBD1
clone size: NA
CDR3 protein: CASTGQVRSGANVLTF
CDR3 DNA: TGTGCCAGCACGGGACAGGTCCGCTCTGGGGCCAACGTCCTGACTTTC

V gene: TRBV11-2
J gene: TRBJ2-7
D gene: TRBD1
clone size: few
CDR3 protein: CASSYGTGSFEQYF
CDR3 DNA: TGTGCCAGCAGCTACGGGACAGGGTCGTTCGAGCAGTACTTC

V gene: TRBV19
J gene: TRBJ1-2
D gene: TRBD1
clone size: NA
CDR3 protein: CASSIPGTARGYTF
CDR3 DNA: TGTGCCAGTAGTATACCCGGGACAGCGAGGGGCTACACCTTC

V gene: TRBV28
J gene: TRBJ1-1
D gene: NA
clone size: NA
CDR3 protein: CASSSAVRGTEAFF
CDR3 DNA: TGTGCCAGCAGTTCGGCGGTCCGGGGGACTGAAGCTTTCTTT

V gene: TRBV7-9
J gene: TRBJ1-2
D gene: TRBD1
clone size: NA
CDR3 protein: CASSSDREAGYTF
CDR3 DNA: TGTGCCAGCAGTTCTGACAGGGAAGCTGGCTACACCTTC

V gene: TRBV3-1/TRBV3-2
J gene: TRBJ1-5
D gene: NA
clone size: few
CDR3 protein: CASSHENESNQPQHF
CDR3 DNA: TGTGCCAGCAGCCACGAGAACGAGAGCAATCAGCCCCAGCATTTT

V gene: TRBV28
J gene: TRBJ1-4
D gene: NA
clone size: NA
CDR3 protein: CASSASTGVGGKLFF
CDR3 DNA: TGTGCCAGCAGCGCATCAACCGGGGTTGGCGGAAAACTGTTTTTT

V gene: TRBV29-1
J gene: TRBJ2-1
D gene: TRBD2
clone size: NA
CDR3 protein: CSVVLAGTSYNEQFF
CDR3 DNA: TGCAGCGTTGTTCTAGCGGGAACCTCCTACAATGAGCAGTTCTTC

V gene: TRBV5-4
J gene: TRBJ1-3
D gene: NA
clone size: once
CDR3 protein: CASSFGLVGNTIYF
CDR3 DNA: TGTGCCAGCAGCTTTGGGCTTGTTGGAAACACCATATATTTT